The 28 T cell receptor beta chains reported below all come from one sample, sequenced in a study of cytomegalovirus exposure and HLA in healthy donors. PCR used 60 Vbeta primers and 13 Jbeta primers. Only in-frame clones appear in the TCRdb table, and some are missing; sequencing was by immunoSEQ multiplex PCR. The table lists 85,000 to 130,000 clones, roughly two thirds of them singletons. The sample was PBMCs. These receptors were taken from a female donor in good health and CMV-seronegative.

The chain uses TRBV4-3 and TRBJ1-4, with 9 bases identical to TRBD1. Losses at the gene ends were 0 bases for V and 7 bases for J; bases not matched to a gene: 3. CDR3 length equals 15 residues. The germline CDR1 and CDR2 sequences are LGHNA and YSLEER. The CDR3 loop reads CASSQEQGAFEKLFF. CDR3 in DNA: TGCGCCAGCAGCCAAGAACAGGGGGCGTTTGAAAAACTGTTTTTT.

V gene TRBV5-4 combines with J gene TRBJ1-2; 7 bases fit TRBD1. V trimming: 0 bases; J trimming: 4 bases; junction bases outside the gene matches: 3. The germline CDR1 and CDR2 sequences are SGHNT and YYREEE (reference sequence). The CDR3 sequence is 14 residues long. The CDR3 DNA sequence: TGTGCCAGCAGCTTGGAGGAGGGGGCCTATGGCTACACCTTC. This translates into CASSLEEGAYGYTF.

This clone showed up just a few times. V and J are TRBV19 and TRBJ2-5; 9 nucleotides line up with TRBD1. The CDR3 sequence is 16 residues long. Germline V gives CDR1 LNHDA, CDR2 SQIVND (reference sequence). V lost 5 bases and J lost 4; bases outside the gene matches: 11. The CDR3 bases are TGTGCCAGTAGTGGACCGGGACAGGGTATAGGAGAGACCCAGTACTTC. This encodes CASSGPGQGIGETQYF.

This chain uses TRBV7-2 with TRBJ1-1, with 10 bases matching TRBD1. V shed 4 bases, J shed 4 bases, and the junction held 3 bases outside the gene matches. Germline CDR1 SGHTA, CDR2 FQGNSA. This CDR3 is 14 amino acids long. CDR3 bases: TGTGCCAGCAGCTCTGACAGGGGGCCCACTGAAGCTTTCTTT. This encodes CASSSDRGPTEAFF.

V and J are TRBV5-6 and TRBJ2-5; 9 positions match TRBD2. Germline trimming cut 4 bases from V and 2 bases from J; bases unmatched to any gene: 9. Germline V gene data show CDR1 as SGHDT and CDR2 as YYEEEE. This CDR3 region has 16 residues. CDR3 region: CASSRSGTSNQETQYF. The CDR3 DNA reads TGTGCCAGCAGCCGTTCCGGGACTAGCAATCAAGAGACCCAGTACTTC.

The gene calls are TRBV11-2 and TRBJ2-1; TRBD2 aligns across 9 bases. This CDR3 comprises 16 residues. J was trimmed by 4 bases and V by 5 bases; bases with no gene match: 9. Per germline, CDR1 SGHAT and CDR2 FQNNGV. The chain's CDR3 is CASSPSRGLAYNEQFF. CDR3 nucleotides: TGTGCCAGCAGCCCATCAAGGGGACTAGCTTACAATGAGCAGTTCTTC.

The chain carries TRBV7-8 and TRBJ2-6; no clear D gene. The V gene lost 1 base and the J gene lost 2 bases, with 21 bases spanning the gap. Looked up from germline, CDR1 is SGHVS and CDR2 is FQNEAQ. The length of the CDR3 is 20 residues. CDR3 DNA: TGTGCCAGCAGCTTAGGGCGGTTAGGCCCCCATGGAACTGGGGCCAACGTCCTGACTTTC. Translation: CASSLGRLGPHGTGANVLTF.

This clone turned up a few times. The V gene is TRBV5-1, the J gene TRBJ1-2; TRBD1 aligns across 7 bases. Germline CDR1 SGHRS, CDR2 YFSETQ. This CDR3 is 14 amino acids long. V gave up 4 bases and J gave up 8 bases; unmatched junction bases: 11. The CDR3 nucleotides are TGCGCCAGCAGCAAGACCGACAGGGCGGACGGCTACACCTTC. Its translation is CASSKTDRADGYTF. Variable domain in full (rest from reference TRBV5-1 and TRBJ1-2): KAGVTQTPRYLIKTRGQQVTLSCSPISGHRSVSWYQQTPGQGLQFLFEYFSETQRNKGNFPGRFSGRQFSNSRSEMNVSTLELGDSALYLCASSKTDRADGYTFGSGTRLTVV.

The genes are TRBV13 and TRBJ2-2; the match to TRBD2 covers 12 bases. The CDR3 contains 18 residues. The ends lost 5 bases at V and 1 base at J; junction bases unmatched: 8. The germline CDR1 and CDR2 sequences are PRHDT and FYEKMQ (reference sequence). CDR3 residues: CASSLAELAGGNTGELFF. CDR3 coding DNA: TGTGCCAGCAGCCTCGCCGAACTAGCGGGAGGGAACACCGGGGAGCTGTTTTTT.

V and J are TRBV19 and TRBJ2-7, with D possibly TRBD1 on 5 matching bases. Trimming took 5 bases from V and 0 from J, leaving 8 bases between them. This CDR3 is 13 amino acids long. Per the germline V gene, CDR1 is LNHDA and CDR2 is SQIVND (reference sequence). DNA of the CDR3: TGTGCCAGTAGTCCGACAGCCTCCTACGAGCAGTACTTC. Amino acids: CASSPTASYEQYF.

The V gene is TRBV19, the J gene TRBJ2-7; TRBD2 aligns across 8 bases. After removal of 9 bases from V and 5 bases from J, the junction contained 9 bases not matched to a gene. The CDR3 extends over 13 amino acids. CDR1 is LNHDA, CDR2 SQIVND, per germline (reference sequence). The CDR3 nucleotides are TGTGCCAGCCGGGAGGGCCAAAGTGACGAGCAGTACTTC. This sequence encodes CASREGQSDEQYF.

The V call is TRBV5-8, the J call TRBJ2-1, with 12 bases aligning to TRBD1. This CDR3 spans 16 amino acids. CDR1 and CDR2 from the germline V gene are SGHTS and YDEGEE. The V segment lost 2 bases and the J segment 2 bases; nucleotides outside the gene matches: 2. CDR3 nucleotides: TGTGCCAGCAGCTTAGGGACAGGGGGCGCCTACAATGAGCAGTTCTTC. Its protein is CASSLGTGGAYNEQFF.

The chain has TRBV7-2 and TRBJ1-1, with 7 bases aligning to TRBD1. Germline assignment: CDR1 SGHTA and CDR2 FQGNSA. J gave up 7 bases and V 3 bases, and 2 bases lay outside the gene matches. The CDR3 sequence is 12 residues long. CDR3 protein: CASSFRGIEAFF. DNA for the CDR3: TGTGCCAGCAGCTTCAGGGGGATTGAAGCTTTCTTT.

The chain combines TRBV6-1 with TRBJ2-2, with D perhaps matching TRBD1 (5 bases). CDR1 is MNHNS, CDR2 SASEGT, per germline. There are 13 residues in the CDR3. The V end lost 6 bases, the J end lost 6 bases, and 11 bases lay between the germline ends. CDR3 coding DNA: TGTGCCAGCAGAGGACAAGGCGCCGGGGAGCTGTTTTTT. Translation: CASRGQGAGELFF.

The gene calls are TRBV7-9 and TRBJ2-2, with D tentatively TRBD1 (6 bases). The CDR3 spans 15 residues. Germline V gene lookup returns CDR1 SEHNR and CDR2 FQNEAQ (reference sequence). With 4 bases removed from V and 5 bases from J, the gap between germline ends came to 14 bases. CDR3 in DNA: TGTGCCAGCAGCTCCACAGGGAGTGGGACCGGGGAGCTGTTTTTT. Translated: CASSSTGSGTGELFF.

The chain uses TRBV15 and TRBJ2-1, with TRBD2 matching over 8 bases. This CDR3 comprises 15 residues. Germline CDR1 is LNHNV and CDR2 is YYDKDF (reference sequence). Trimming removed 0 bases from V and 5 bases from J; junction bases left unmatched: 3. Written as DNA, the CDR3 is TGTGCCACCAGCAGAGACGAGCGGGGGAACAATGAGCAGTTCTTC. Residues: CATSRDERGNNEQFF.

This rearrangement joins TRBV7-9 to TRBJ1-1; D uncertain. This CDR3 is built from 13 residues. With 3 bases removed from V and 1 base from J, the gap between germline ends came to 6 bases. The germline V gene has CDR1 SEHNR and CDR2 FQNEAQ (reference sequence). The CDR3 nucleotides are TGTGCCAGCAGCTTTCAGGCGAACACTGAAGCTTTCTTT. Amino acids: CASSFQANTEAFF.

On this clone itself: The same CDR3 also results from other DNA sequences found in this sample. The chain links TRBV7-9 to TRBJ2-6; D remains ambiguous. CDR1 is SEHNR, CDR2 FQNEAQ, per germline (reference sequence). The CDR3 spans 14 residues. The ends were cut back, 2 bases at V and 4 bases at J, with 6 bases in the middle. The CDR3 spells CASSLPPGANVLTF. The CDR3 DNA follows: TGTGCCAGCAGCTTACCCCCAGGGGCCAACGTCCTGACTTTC.

CDR3 amino acids: CASRAERAGDNEQFF. CDR3 DNA: TGTGCCAGCAGGGCCGAGCGGGCTGGAGACAATGAGCAGTTCTTC. This sequence joins TRBV2 and TRBJ2-1; possible D gene TRBD2, 6 bases. V lost 6 bases to trimming and J lost 5 bases, with 17 bases between them. Germline CDR1 reads SNHLY; CDR2 reads FYNNEI. The CDR3 runs 15 residues.

The gene calls are TRBV7-8 and TRBJ1-4; D uncertain. Trimming stripped 1 base from V and 10 bases from J, with 13 bases between. Germline V CDR1 and CDR2: SGHVS, FQNEAQ. The CDR3 runs to 14 residues. For the CDR3, the DNA is TGTGCCAGCAGCTTAGAACCAGGCCGGGGAAAACTGTTTTTT. It encodes CASSLEPGRGKLFF.

CDR3 coding DNA: TGTGCCAGCAGCCAGACACACTACGAGCAGTACTTC. Translated, it gives CASSQTHYEQYF. This chain links TRBV14 with TRBJ2-7; no definite D call. Germline loops: CDR1 SGHDN, CDR2 FVKESK. CDR3 length: 12 amino acids. Trimming pared 3 bases from V and 3 bases from J, leaving 6 bases between.

The J gene is TRBJ2-7, the V gene TRBV7-9, with TRBD1 identical over 11 bases. The V gene end was trimmed by 5 bases and the J gene end by 5 bases; junction bases not matched to a gene: 8. The CDR3 contains 15 residues. CDR1 SEHNR and CDR2 FQNEAQ come from the germline V gene (reference sequence). CDR3 protein: CASSPRTGGGDEQYF. CDR3 in DNA: TGTGCCAGCAGCCCTCGGACAGGGGGCGGCGACGAGCAGTACTTC.

The CDR3: CASSLRGGRDTQYF. CDR3 nucleotides: TGTGCCAGCAGCTTAAGGGGAGGGAGAGATACGCAGTATTTT. This chain links TRBV7-3 with TRBJ2-3, with 7 bases matching TRBD2. The germline gives CDR1 SGHTA, CDR2 FQGTGA. The length of the CDR3 is 14 residues. V shed 1 base and J 5 bases; nucleotides not matched to a gene: 3.

V and J are TRBV10-3 and TRBJ2-1, with D possibly TRBD1 on 6 matching bases. Trimming took off 3 bases at V and 1 base at J, with 10 bases between the two ends. This CDR3 has 15 residues. Per germline, CDR1 ENHRY and CDR2 SYGVKD. The CDR3 DNA reads as TGTGCCATCAGTGAAAACAGGGAGTCCTACAATGAGCAGTTCTTC. It codes for CAISENRESYNEQFF.

This chain links TRBV7-2 with TRBJ2-1, with a weak D call TRBD2 (6 bases). Trimming cost V 3 bases and J 2 bases, with 14 bases left between them. The CDR3 has 16 amino acids. Per germline, CDR1 SGHTA and CDR2 FQGNSA. CDR3 sequence reads: CASSLMGGSAYNEQFF. The DNA for the CDR3 is TGTGCCAGCAGCTTGATGGGGGGAAGCGCCTACAATGAGCAGTTCTTC.

In this sample, this clone turned up a few times. The CDR3 is CASSLVGQGSYGYTF. CDR3 sequence (DNA): TGTGCCAGCAGCTTGGTGGGACAGGGCAGCTATGGCTACACCTTC. The chain combines TRBV5-5 with TRBJ1-2; TRBD1 matches 9 bases. Germline V lookup: CDR1 SGHKS, CDR2 YYEKEE (reference sequence). This CDR3 has 15 residues. V gave up 0 bases and J gave up 4 bases; unmatched junction bases: 4.

Note on this clone: One junction end disagrees with the germline gene, perhaps due to a read error. The V gene is TRBV30, the J gene TRBJ1-4; no firm D call. Looked up from germline, CDR1 is GTSNPN and CDR2 is SVGIG (reference sequence). The CDR3 runs to 14 residues. The DNA for the CDR3 is TGCGCTCTTTTGAGTCTGGGCGTTAATGAAAAACTGTTTTTT. Amino acids: CALLSLGVNEKLFF.

This clone was found a few times. This chain joins TRBV9 and TRBJ2-7; a possible D gene is TRBD1 (5 bases). The germline CDR1 and CDR2 sequences are SGDLS and YYNGEE. This CDR3 region has 15 residues. Between the trimmed V and J ends, which lost 0 bases and 0 bases, there was a span of 10 bases. CDR3 sequence: CASSVAPDTSYEQYF. The CDR3 region has the DNA TGTGCCAGCAGCGTAGCCCCGGACACCTCCTACGAGCAGTACTTC.